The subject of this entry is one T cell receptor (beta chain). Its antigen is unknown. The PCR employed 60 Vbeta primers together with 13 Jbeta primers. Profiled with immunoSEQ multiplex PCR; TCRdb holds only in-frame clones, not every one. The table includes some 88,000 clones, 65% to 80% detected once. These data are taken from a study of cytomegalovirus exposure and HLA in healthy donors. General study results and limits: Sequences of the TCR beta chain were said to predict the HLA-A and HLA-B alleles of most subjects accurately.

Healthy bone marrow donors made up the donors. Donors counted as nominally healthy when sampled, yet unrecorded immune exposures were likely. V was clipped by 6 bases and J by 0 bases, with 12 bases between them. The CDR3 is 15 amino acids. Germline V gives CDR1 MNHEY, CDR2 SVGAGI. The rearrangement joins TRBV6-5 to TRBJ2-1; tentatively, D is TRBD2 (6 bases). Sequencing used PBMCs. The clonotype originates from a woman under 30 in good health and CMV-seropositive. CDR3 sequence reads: CASRLADLSYNEQFF. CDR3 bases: TGTGCCAGCAGATTAGCGGACCTCTCCTACAATGAGCAGTTCTTC.